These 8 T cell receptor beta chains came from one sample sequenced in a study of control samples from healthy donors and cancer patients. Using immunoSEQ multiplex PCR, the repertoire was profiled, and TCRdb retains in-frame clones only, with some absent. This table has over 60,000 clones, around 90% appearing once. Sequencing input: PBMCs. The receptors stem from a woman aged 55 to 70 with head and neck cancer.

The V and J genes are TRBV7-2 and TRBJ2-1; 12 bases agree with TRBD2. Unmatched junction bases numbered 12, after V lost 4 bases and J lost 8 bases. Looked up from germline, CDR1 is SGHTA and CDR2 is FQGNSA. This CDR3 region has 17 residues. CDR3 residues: CASSYSSGTSGWDEQFF. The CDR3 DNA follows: TGTGCCAGCAGCTACTCGTCCGGGACTAGCGGGTGGGATGAGCAGTTCTTC.

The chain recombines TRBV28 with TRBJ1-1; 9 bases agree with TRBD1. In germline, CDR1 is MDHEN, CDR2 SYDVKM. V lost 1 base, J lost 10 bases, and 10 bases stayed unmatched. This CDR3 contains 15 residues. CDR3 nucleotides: TGTGCCAGCAGTTTATATAATGAGGGACAGGGCGGAGCTTTCTTT. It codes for CASSLYNEGQGGAFF.

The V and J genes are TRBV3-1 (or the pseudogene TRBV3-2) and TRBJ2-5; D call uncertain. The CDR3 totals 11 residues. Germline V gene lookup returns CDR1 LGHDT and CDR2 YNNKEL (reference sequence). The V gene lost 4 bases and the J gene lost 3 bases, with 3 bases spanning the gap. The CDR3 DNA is TGTGCCAGCAGCCGCGAAGAGACCCAGTACTTC. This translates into CASSREETQYF.

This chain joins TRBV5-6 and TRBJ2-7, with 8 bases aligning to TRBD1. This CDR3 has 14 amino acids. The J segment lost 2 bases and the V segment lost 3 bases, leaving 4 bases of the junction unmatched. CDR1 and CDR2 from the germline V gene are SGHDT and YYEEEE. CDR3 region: CASSSWTGTYEQYF. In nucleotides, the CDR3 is TGTGCCAGCAGCTCCTGGACAGGGACCTACGAGCAGTACTTC. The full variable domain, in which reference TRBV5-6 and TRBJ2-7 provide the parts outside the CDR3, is DAGVTQSPTHLIKTRGQQVTLRCSPKSGHDTVSWYQQALGQGPQFIFQYYEEEERQRGNFPDRFSGHQFPNYSSELNVNALLLGDSALYLCASSSWTGTYEQYFGPGTRLTVT.

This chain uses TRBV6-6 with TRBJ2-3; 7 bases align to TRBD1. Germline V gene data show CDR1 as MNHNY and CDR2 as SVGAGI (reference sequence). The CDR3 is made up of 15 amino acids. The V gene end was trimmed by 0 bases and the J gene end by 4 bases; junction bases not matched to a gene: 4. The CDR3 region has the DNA TGTGCCAGCAGTTACTCTGCTAGGGGGCCAGATACGCAGTATTTT. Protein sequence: CASSYSARGPDTQYF.

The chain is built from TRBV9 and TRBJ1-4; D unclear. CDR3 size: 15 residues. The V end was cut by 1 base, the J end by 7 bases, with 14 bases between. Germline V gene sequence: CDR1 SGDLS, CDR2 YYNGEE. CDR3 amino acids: CASSVSGGPFEKLFF. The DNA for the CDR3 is TGTGCCAGCAGCGTATCAGGCGGACCGTTTGAAAAACTGTTTTTT.

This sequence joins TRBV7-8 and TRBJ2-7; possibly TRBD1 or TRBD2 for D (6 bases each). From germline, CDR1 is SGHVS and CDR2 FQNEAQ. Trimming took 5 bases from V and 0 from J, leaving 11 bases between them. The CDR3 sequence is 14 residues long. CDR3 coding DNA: TGTGCCAGCAGCCTCGGAGGGGGCTCCTACGAGCAGTACTTC. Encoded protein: CASSLGGGSYEQYF.

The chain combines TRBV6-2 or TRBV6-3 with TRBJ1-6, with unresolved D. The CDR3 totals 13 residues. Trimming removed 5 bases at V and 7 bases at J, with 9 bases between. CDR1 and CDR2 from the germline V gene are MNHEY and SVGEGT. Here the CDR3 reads CASSPTGNSPLHF. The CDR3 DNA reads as TGTGCCAGCAGTCCCACGGGGAATTCACCCCTCCACTTT.